The rows below give T cell receptor beta chains drawn from one sample of a study of blood T cell repertoires in COVID-19. Only in-frame clones appear in the TCRdb table, and some are missing; sequencing was by immunoSEQ multiplex PCR. The sample lists 270,000 or so clones; roughly 90% were seen once. Sequences were obtained from peripheral blood. These receptors all come from a woman between 25 and 40 years old with COVID-19, enrolled during active disease. Both conserved end residues are part of each CDR3. The D gene is left open where the match is weak. Clone sizes are given selectively: once, few, many, or a class where the clone is expanded.

clone size: -; D gene: TRBD1; V gene: TRBV5-1; J gene: TRBJ2-7; CDR3 DNA: TGCGCCAGCAGCCTGACAGGGAGCCACGAGCAGTACTTC; CDR3 protein: CASSLTGSHEQYF
clone size: -; D gene: -; V gene: TRBV5-1; J gene: TRBJ1-1; CDR3 DNA: TGCGCCAGCACTGACCCTCGGGGGAACACTGAAGCTTTCTTT; CDR3 protein: CASTDPRGNTEAFF
clone size: -; D gene: -; V gene: TRBV7-8; J gene: TRBJ2-5; CDR3 DNA: TGTGCCAGCAGCTTAACAGGGATTCTGGAGACCCAGTACTTC; CDR3 protein: CASSLTGILETQYF
clone size: -; D gene: TRBD1; V gene: TRBV7-7; J gene: TRBJ2-5; CDR3 DNA: TGTGCCAGCCCTACCCGGGACAGAGAAGAGACCCAGTACTTC; CDR3 protein: CASPTRDREETQYF
clone size: -; D gene: TRBD1; V gene: TRBV10-1; J gene: TRBJ2-7; CDR3 DNA: TGCGCCAGCCAGGGGGCGACCCACGAGCAGTACTTC; CDR3 protein: CASQGATHEQYF
clone size: few; D gene: TRBD1; V gene: TRBV9; J gene: TRBJ1-6; CDR3 DNA: TGTGCCAGCAGCGTGGACAGGGGTTACGAATCACCCCTCCACTTT; CDR3 protein: CASSVDRGYESPLHF
clone size: -; D gene: TRBD1; V gene: TRBV6-5; J gene: TRBJ2-7; CDR3 DNA: TGTGCCAGCAGTTGGGACAGGACCCTCTACGAGCAGTACTTC; CDR3 protein: CASSWDRTLYEQYF
clone size: -; D gene: TRBD2; V gene: TRBV6-5; J gene: TRBJ2-1; CDR3 DNA: TGTGCCAGCAGCCGGACTAGCAGCTACAATGAGCAGTTCTTC; CDR3 protein: CASSRTSSYNEQFF
clone size: -; D gene: -; V gene: TRBV11-2; J gene: TRBJ2-7; CDR3 DNA: TGTGCCAGCAGCCGAGACAGGACCACCTACGAGCAGTACTTC; CDR3 protein: CASSRDRTTYEQYF
clone size: -; D gene: -; V gene: TRBV6-5; J gene: TRBJ2-7; CDR3 DNA: TGTGCCAGCAGTAAGCAGGGCGTCCACGAGCAGTACTTC; CDR3 protein: CASSKQGVHEQYF
clone size: -; D gene: -; V gene: TRBV29-1; J gene: TRBJ1-1; CDR3 DNA: TGCAGCGTTGAAGATCCTGGAGGGGGGGTTTCCTCCTACACTGAAGCTTTCTTT; CDR3 protein: CSVEDPGGGVSSYTEAFF